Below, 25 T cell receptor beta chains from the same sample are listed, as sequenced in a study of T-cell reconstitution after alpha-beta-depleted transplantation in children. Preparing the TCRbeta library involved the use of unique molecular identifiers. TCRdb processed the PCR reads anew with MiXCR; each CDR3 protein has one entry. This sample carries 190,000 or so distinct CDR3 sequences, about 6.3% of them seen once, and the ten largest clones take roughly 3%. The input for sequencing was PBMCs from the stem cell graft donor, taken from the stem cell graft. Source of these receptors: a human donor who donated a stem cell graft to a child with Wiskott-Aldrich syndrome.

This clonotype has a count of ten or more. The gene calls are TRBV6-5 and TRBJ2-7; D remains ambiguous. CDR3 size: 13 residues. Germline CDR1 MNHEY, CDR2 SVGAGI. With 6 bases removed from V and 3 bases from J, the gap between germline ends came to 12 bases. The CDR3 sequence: CASSLQDGYEQYF. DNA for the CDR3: TGTGCCAGCAGCCTCCAGGACGGCTACGAGCAGTACTTC.

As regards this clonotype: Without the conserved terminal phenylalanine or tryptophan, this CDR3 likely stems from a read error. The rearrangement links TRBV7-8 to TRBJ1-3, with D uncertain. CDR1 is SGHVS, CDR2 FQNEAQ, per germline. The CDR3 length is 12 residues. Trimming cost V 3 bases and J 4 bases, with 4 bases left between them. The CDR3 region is CASSFEGNTIYS. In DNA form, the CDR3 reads TGTGCCAGCAGCTTTGAGGGAAACACCATATATTCT.

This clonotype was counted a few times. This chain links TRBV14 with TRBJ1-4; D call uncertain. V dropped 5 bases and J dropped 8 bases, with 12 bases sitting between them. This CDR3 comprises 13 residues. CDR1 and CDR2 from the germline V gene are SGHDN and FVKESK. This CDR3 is CASSLKGAEKLFF. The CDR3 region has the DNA TGTGCCAGCAGCTTAAAAGGTGCGGAAAAACTGTTTTTT.

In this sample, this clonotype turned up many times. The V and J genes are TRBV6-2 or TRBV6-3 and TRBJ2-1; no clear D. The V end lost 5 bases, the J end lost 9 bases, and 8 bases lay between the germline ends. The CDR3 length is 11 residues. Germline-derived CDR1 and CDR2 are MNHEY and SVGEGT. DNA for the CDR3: TGTGCCAGCAGTGATGTGTTTGAGCAGTTCTTC. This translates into CASSDVFEQFF.

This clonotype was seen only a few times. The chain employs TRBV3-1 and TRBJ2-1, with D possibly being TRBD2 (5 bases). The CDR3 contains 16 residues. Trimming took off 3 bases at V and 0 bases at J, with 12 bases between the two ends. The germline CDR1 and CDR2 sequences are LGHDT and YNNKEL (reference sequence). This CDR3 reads CASSQRTVSSYNEQFF. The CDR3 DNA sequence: TGTGCCAGCAGCCAGAGGACTGTTAGCTCCTACAATGAGCAGTTCTTC.

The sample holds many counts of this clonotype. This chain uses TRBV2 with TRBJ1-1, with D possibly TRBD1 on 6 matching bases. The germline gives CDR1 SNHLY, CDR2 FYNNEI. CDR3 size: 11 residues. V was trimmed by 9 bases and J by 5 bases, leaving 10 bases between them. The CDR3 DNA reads TGTGCCAGTTCCCAGGGGACTGAAGCTTTCTTT. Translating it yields CASSQGTEAFF.

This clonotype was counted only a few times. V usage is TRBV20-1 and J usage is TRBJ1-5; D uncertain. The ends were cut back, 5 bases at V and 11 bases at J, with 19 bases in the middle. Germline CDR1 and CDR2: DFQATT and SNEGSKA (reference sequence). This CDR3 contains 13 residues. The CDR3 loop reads CSAEGRYLWSQHF. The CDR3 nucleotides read TGCAGTGCTGAGGGAAGATACCTCTGGTCCCAGCATTTT.

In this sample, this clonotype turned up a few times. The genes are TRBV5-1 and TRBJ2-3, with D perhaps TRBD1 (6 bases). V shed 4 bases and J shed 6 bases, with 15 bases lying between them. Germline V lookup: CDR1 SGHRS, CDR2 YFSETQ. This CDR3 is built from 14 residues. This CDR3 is CASSPRWTADTQYF. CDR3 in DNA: TGCGCCAGCAGCCCCCGATGGACAGCCGATACGCAGTATTTT.

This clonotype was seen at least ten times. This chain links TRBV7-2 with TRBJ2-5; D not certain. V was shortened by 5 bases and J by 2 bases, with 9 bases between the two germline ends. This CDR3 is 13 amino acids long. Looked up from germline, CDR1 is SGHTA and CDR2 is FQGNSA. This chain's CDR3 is CASSRRKQETQYF. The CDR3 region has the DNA TGTGCCAGCAGCCGACGGAAGCAAGAGACCCAGTACTTC.

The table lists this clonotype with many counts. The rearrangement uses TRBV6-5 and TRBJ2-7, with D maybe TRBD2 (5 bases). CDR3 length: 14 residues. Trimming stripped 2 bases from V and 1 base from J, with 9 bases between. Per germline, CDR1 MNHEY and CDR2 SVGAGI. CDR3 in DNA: TGTGCCAGCAGTTACCCCGGGGTATCCTACGAGCAGTACTTC. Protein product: CASSYPGVSYEQYF.

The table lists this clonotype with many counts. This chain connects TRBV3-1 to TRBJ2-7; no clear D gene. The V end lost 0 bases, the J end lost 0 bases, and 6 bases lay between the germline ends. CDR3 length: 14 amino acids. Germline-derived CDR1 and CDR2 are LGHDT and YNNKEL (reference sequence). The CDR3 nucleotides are TGTGCCAGCAGCCAAGAGGCAGTCTCCTACGAGCAGTACTTC. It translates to CASSQEAVSYEQYF.

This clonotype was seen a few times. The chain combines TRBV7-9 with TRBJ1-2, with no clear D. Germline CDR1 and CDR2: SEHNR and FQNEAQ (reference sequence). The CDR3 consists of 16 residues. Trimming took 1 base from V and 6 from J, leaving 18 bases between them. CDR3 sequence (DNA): TGTGCCAGCAGCTTAGTGCCACCGACACGCGGAGATGGCTACACCTTC. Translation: CASSLVPPTRGDGYTF.

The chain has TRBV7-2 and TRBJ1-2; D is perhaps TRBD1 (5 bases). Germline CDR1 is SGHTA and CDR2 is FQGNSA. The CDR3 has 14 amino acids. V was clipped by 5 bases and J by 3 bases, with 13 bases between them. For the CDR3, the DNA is TGTGCCAGCAGCCTCACAGGAGTGGACTATGGCTACACCTTC. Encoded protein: CASSLTGVDYGYTF.

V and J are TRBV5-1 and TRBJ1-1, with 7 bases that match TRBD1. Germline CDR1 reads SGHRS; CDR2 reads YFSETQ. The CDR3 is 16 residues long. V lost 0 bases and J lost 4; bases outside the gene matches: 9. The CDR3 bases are TGCGCCAGCAGCTTGGAAGGGGGCGGTTATGGCACTGAAGCTTTCTTT. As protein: CASSLEGGGYGTEAFF.

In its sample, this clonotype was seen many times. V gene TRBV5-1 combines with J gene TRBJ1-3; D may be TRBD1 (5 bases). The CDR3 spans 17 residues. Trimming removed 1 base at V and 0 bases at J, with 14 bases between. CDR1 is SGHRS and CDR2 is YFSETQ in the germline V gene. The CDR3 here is CASSLRGQVGSGNTIYF. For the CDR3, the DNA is TGCGCCAGCAGCTTGAGGGGCCAGGTTGGCTCTGGAAACACCATATATTTT.

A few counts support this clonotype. The CDR3 DNA sequence: TGTGCCAGCGGGGGAGGCTCCTATAATTCACCCCTCCACTTT. Protein sequence: CASGGGSYNSPLHF. This chain links TRBV7-9 with TRBJ1-6, with D possibly TRBD1 on 5 matching bases. The germline gives CDR1 SEHNR, CDR2 FQNEAQ (reference sequence). V lost 8 bases, J lost 0 bases, and 8 bases lay in between. The CDR3 runs 14 residues.

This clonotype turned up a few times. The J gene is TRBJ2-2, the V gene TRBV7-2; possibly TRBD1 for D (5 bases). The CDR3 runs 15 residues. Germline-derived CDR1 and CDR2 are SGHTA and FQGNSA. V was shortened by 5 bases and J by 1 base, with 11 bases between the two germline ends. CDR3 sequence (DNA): TGTGCCAGCAGCAAGGGGTGGCAGAACACCGGGGAGCTGTTTTTT. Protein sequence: CASSKGWQNTGELFF.

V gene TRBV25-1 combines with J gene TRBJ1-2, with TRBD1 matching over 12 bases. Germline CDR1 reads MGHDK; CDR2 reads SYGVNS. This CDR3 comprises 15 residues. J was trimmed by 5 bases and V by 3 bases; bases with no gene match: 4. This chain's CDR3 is CASSEGGQGAYGYTF. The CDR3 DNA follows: TGTGCCAGCAGTGAGGGGGGACAGGGGGCTTATGGCTACACCTTC.

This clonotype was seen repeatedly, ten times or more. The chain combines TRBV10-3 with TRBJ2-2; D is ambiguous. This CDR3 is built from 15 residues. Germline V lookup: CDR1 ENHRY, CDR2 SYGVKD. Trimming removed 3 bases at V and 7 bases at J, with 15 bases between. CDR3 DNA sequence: TGTGCCATCAGTGAAGACTTCCTAGTTGACGGGGAGCTGTTTTTT. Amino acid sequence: CAISEDFLVDGELFF.

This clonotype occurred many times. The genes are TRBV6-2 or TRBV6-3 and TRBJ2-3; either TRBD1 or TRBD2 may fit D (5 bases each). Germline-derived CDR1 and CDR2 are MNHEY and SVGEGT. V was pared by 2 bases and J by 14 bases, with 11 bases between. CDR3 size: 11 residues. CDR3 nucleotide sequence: TGTGCCAGCAGTTACCGAGGGGACGGGTATTTT. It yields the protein CASSYRGDGYF.

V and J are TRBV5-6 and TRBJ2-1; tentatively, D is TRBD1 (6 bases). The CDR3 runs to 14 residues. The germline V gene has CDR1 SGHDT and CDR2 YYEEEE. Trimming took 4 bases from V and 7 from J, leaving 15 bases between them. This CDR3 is CASSPLIQGNEQFF. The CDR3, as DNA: TGTGCCAGCAGCCCGCTTATCCAGGGGAATGAGCAGTTCTTC.

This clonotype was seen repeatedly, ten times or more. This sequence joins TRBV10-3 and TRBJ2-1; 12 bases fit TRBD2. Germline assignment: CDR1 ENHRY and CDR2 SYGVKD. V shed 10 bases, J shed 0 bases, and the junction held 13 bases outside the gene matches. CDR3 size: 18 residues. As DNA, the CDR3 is TGTGCCACTCAGACTAGCGGGAGCCCCCTAAGCTCCTACAATGAGCAGTTCTTC. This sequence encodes CATQTSGSPLSSYNEQFF.

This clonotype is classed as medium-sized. Written as DNA, the CDR3 is TGTGCCAGCAGCTCGACGGACCCGAACACTGAAGCTTTCTTT. Amino acid sequence: CASSSTDPNTEAFF. The chain couples TRBV12-3 or TRBV12-4 to TRBJ1-1; D gene unclear. V dropped 6 bases and J dropped 1 base, with 12 bases sitting between them. The CDR3 is made up of 14 amino acids.

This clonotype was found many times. The CDR3 region is CASSFGQVGANVLTF. For the CDR3, the DNA is TGCGCCAGCAGCTTTGGACAAGTCGGGGCCAACGTCCTGACTTTC. V usage is TRBV5-1 and J usage is TRBJ2-6; possible D gene TRBD1, 5 bases. V shed 2 bases and J shed 4 bases, with 10 bases lying between them. CDR1 and CDR2 from the germline V gene are SGHRS and YFSETQ. The CDR3 is made up of 15 amino acids.

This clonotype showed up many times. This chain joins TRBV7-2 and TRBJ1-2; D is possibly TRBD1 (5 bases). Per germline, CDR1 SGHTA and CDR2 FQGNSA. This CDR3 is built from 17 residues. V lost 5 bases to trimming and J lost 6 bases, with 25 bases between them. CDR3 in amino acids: CASSHPGGLRERHGYTF. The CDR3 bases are TGTGCCAGCAGCCACCCCGGGGGACTAAGGGAGAGGCATGGCTACACCTTC. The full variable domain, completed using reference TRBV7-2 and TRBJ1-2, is GAGVSQSPSNKVTEKGKDVELRCDPISGHTALYWYRQSLGQGLEFLIYFQGNSAPDKSGLPSDRFSAERTGGSVSTLTIQRTQQEDSAVYLCASSHPGGLRERHGYTFGSGTRLTVV.